This T cell receptor (beta chain) is from a study of beta chain features in type 1 diabetes. Looking at the study overall: Healthy donors and patients had similar age, gender and cell yields. Sorted cells, roughly 100,000,000 in number, were examined across all samples. Findings and limits, study-wide: Patients with Type 1 diabetes showed moderately but significantly shorter TCRB CDR3s in all four CD4+ subsets.

The V gene's germline CDR1 is SNHLY and CDR2 FYNNEI. With 6 bases clipped from V and 13 bases from J, the junction kept 5 bases outside the gene matches. This CDR3 comprises 12 residues. The study reverse transcribed the entire isolated RNA, so it sequenced expressed TCRB transcripts. Profiled with immunoSEQ multiplex PCR; TCRdb holds only in-frame clones, not every one. Among about 650,000 clones, 12% were seen once, and the ten largest hold 0.095% to 0.15%. This clone was seen only a few times. The antigen is undetermined. The rearrangement links TRBV2 to TRBJ2-1; 11 bases are shared with TRBD2. The sample consisted of naive CD4+ T cells from blood. The receptor was isolated from a man younger than 45 with type 1 diabetes. For the CDR3, the DNA is TGTGCCAGCAGGGAGACTAGCGGGGACCAGTTCTTC. Translating gives CASRETSGDQFF.